This TCR beta chain was obtained from a study of CD8 T cells in Susac syndrome (dated by TCRdb to the late 2010s). Looking at the study overall: Among the Susac syndrome patients who were sequenced, clinically active disease was present in six and clinical remission was observed in 8 or 9. At blood withdrawal, Susac syndrome patients were therapy-naive, treated with corticosteroids (with IVIg additionally given to some), or treated with IVIg alone. Whether CD8+ T cell activation and differentiation in Susac syndrome was antigen driven was tested using repertoire sequencing. Clonality of the CD8+ T cell repertoire was compared between more than 10 healthy donors, approximately 14 Susac syndrome patients and fewer than 16 multiple sclerosis patients. The study at large found these results: The TCR sequencing and HLA analysis was acknowledged to have included a relatively small number of individuals. CD8+ repertoires in Susac syndrome showed clonal expansion, which was highest in CD8+ TEMRA cells and was greater in clinically active patients than in remitting patients. Sixteen Susac-specific public clones were identified in the total CD8+ repertoire, and about 5 Susac-specific public clones were identified in the CD8+ TEMRA repertoire.

High-throughput TCR beta sequencing profiled peripheral blood CD8+ and CD4+ T cells from healthy donors, Susac syndrome patients and multiple sclerosis patients. The Susac syndrome patients fulfilled recently defined diagnostic criteria for either definite or probable disease. Bulk CD8+ and CD4+ T cells were purified magnetically by negative isolation, whereas CD8+ TEMRA cells were enriched by FACS. Blood was drawn into EDTA tubes, processed within 24 hours, and PBMCs were isolated by density gradient centrifugation. PBMCs intended for TCR sequencing were cryopreserved in liquid nitrogen and thawed later in a water bath at 37 degrees C. The sorted or isolated CD4+, CD8+ and CD8+ TEMRA cells had a purity of 90% or higher. RNA was extracted using the RNeasy kit, and about 0.5 to 1 microgram was reverse transcribed with random hexamers. TCR beta CDR3 regions were amplified with the immunoSEQ multiplex PCR assay covering 54 Vbeta and 13 Jbeta segments. PCR amplification bias was corrected using a synthetic template baseline for primer optimization and computational correction. Turning to the authors' computational methods: Only productive sequences were kept, with reads annotated to V, D and J genes according to IMGT and analyzed in immunoSEQ Analyzer. To calculate clonality, Shannon entropy was normalized by log2 of the number of productive unique sequences and then subtracted from one. For each patient and control, public and private clones were evaluated among the 100 most prevalent clones. Clones were defined as Susac-specific if absent from the healthy and MS cohorts, from 900 to 1,300 published viral clones and from other ImmuneACCESS disease sequences. TCRdb reanalyzed the raw reads on its own, using fastp at Q25 for trimming and MiXCR for clone calling, and kept in-frame beta chains. Rows matching on CDR3 protein sequence are summarized as one entry with the most common DNA and genes. TCRdb assigned the V and J calls; the authors' analysis was not used. The sample yields under 110,000 distinct CDR3 sequences; approximately 94% were counted once. 0.41% of the sample is held by the ten biggest clonotypes.

Here V drops 4 bases and J drops 4 bases, and the junction holds 11 bases not matched to any gene. The CDR3, cysteine through phenylalanine, is 15 amino acids long. Only the CDR3 region is kept as DNA, spanning 45 bases read in frame from base 1. Via the germline V gene (reference sequence), CDR1 is SGHNT and CDR2 YYREEE. Regarding this clonotype: Its binding antigen is unknown. Base quality data are lacking; no much larger clone is found one base away.

The sample taken for sequencing was CD8+ T cells from PBMCs. The chain was built from TRBV5-4 and TRBJ2-7, and 7 junction bases match TRBD1. This receptor was identified in a human donor with Susac syndrome. The nucleotide sequence is given as TGTGCCAGCAGCCACGCCCGGGACAGCCGTTACGAGCAGTACTTC. Translated, it gives CASSHARDSRYEQYF.